This paragraph reports one T cell receptor (beta chain). As processed by the authors: Using reference gene primer amplification, nucleated cell counts were estimated. Clones were read by immunoSEQ multiplex PCR, and TCRdb kept only the in-frame ones, dropping some. V, J and clone size were drawn from that table, and D and trimming were deduced from the DNA. The sample holds about 290,000 clones, roughly 90% seen once. Cohort 3 recovered donors had two negative PCRs, clearance, or symptom resolution. The data were obtained in a study of blood T cell repertoires in COVID-19. Study-level background: Collection of acute and convalescent COVID-19 samples took place in the United States, Italy and Spain. T cells, B-cell-depleted T cells, or PBMCs supplied cDNA or gDNA.

The V gene's germline CDR1 is SGHAT and CDR2 FQDESV (reference sequence). V shed 5 bases and J 3 bases; nucleotides not matched to a gene: 7. This CDR3 is 15 amino acids long. The sequencing sample was made of PBMCs or T cells enriched from blood (not recorded which). This clonotype originated in a woman in her thirties or forties who had recovered from COVID-19. This chain uses TRBV11-1 with TRBJ2-7, with TRBD1 matching over 10 bases. The CDR3 spells CASSETGTGVYEQYF. Here the CDR3 DNA reads TGTGCCAGCAGCGAAACGGGGACAGGGGTCTACGAGCAGTACTTC. Supplemented by reference TRBV11-1 and TRBJ2-7, the full variable domain reads EAEVAQSPRYKITEKSQAVAFWCDPISGHATLYWYRQILGQGPELLVQFQDESVVDDSQLPKDRFSAERLKGVDSTLKIQPAELGDSAMYLCASSETGTGVYEQYFGPGTRLTVT.